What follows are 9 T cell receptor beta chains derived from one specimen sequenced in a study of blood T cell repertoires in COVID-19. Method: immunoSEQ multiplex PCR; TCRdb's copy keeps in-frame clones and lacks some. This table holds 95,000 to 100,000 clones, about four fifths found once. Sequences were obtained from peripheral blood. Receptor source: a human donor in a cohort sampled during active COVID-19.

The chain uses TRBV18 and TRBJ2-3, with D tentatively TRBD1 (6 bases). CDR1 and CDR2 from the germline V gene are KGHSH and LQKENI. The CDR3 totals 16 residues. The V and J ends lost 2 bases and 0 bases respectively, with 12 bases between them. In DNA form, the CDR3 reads TGTGCCAGCTCACCAAATGCAGGGGCTAGCACAGATACGCAGTATTTT. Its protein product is CASSPNAGASTDTQYF.

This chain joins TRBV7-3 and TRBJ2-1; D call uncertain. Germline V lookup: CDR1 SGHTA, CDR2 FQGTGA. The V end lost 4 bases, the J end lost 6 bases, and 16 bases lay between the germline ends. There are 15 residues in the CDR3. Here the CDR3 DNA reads TGTGCCAGCAGCTCCGACACCCTCCTAAGCAATGAGCAGTTCTTC. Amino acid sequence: CASSSDTLLSNEQFF.

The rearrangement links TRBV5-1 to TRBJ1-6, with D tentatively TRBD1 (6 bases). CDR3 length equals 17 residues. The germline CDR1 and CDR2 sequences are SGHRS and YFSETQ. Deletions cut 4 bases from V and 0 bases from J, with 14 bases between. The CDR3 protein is CASSPGQISSYNSPLHF. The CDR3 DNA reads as TGCGCCAGCAGCCCCGGACAGATAAGCTCCTATAATTCACCCCTCCACTTT.

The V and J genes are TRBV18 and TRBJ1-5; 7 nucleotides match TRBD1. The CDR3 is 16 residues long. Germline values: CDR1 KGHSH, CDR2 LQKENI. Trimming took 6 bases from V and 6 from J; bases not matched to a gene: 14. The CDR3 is CASSVPGGNNGQPQHF. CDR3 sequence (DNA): TGTGCCAGCTCGGTCCCAGGGGGAAATAACGGTCAGCCCCAGCATTTT.

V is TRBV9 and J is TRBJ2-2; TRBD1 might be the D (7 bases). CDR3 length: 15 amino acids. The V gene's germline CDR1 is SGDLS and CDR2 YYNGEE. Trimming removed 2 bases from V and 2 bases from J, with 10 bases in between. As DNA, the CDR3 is TGTGCCAGCAGCGTGACAGGGACTAACACCGGGGAGCTGTTTTTT. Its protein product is CASSVTGTNTGELFF.

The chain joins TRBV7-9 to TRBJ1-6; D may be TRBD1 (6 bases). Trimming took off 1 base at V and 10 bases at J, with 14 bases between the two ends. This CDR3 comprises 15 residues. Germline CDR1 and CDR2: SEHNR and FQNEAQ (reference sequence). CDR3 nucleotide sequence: TGTGCCAGCAGCTTAGAACAGGGTGAATACTCACCCCTCCACTTT. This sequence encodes CASSLEQGEYSPLHF.

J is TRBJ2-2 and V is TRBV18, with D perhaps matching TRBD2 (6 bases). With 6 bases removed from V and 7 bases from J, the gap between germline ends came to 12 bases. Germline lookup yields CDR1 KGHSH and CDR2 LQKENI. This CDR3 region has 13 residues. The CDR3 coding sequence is TGTGCCAGCTCCCCGGACGGGGGCGGGGAGCTGTTTTTT. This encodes CASSPDGGGELFF.

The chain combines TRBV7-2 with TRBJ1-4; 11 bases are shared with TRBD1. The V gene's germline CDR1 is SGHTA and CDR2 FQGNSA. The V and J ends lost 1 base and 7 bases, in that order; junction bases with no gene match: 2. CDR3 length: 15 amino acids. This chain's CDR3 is CASSLVGQGVEKLFF. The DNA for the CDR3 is TGTGCCAGCAGCTTAGTGGGACAGGGGGTTGAAAAACTGTTTTTT.

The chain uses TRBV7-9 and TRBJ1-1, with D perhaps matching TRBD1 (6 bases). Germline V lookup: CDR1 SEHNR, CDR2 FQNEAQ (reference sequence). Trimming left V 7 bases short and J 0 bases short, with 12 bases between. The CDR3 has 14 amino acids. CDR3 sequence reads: CASTLTGVNTEAFF. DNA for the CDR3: TGTGCCAGCACCTTGACAGGAGTGAACACTGAAGCTTTCTTT.